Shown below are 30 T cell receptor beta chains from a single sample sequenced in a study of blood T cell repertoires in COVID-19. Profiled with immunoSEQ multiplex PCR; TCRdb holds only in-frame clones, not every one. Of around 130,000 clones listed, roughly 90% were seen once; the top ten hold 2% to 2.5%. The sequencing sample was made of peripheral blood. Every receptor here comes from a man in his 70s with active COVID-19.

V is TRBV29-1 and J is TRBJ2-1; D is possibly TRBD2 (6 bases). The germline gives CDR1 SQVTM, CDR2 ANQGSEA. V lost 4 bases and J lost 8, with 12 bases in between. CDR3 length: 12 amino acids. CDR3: CSVGGDRDEQFF. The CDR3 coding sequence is TGCAGCGTTGGCGGGGATAGGGATGAGCAGTTCTTC.

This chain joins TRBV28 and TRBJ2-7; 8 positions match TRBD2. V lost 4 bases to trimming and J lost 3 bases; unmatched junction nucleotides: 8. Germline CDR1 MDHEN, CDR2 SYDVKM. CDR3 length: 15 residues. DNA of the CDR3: TGTGCCAGCAGTTCCCCGGGAGGGCATTTCTACGAGCAGTACTTC. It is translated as CASSSPGGHFYEQYF.

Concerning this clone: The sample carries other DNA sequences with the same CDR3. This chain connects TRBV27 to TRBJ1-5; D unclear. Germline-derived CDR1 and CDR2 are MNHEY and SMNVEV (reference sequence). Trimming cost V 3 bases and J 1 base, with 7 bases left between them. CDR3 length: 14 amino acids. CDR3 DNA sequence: TGTGCCAGCAGTTTGAGGGAAAGCAATCAGCCCCAGCATTTT. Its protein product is CASSLRESNQPQHF.

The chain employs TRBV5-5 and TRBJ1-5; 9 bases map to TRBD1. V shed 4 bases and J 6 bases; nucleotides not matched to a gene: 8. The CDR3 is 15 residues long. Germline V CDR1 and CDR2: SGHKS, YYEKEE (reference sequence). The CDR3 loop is CASSTRTGVAQPQHF. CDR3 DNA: TGTGCCAGCAGCACTCGGACAGGGGTGGCTCAGCCCCAGCATTTT.

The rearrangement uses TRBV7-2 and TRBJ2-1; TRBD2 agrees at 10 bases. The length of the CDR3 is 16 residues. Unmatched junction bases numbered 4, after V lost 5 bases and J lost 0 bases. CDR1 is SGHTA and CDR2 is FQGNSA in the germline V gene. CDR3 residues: CASSRTSGSSYNEQFF. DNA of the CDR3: TGTGCCAGCAGCCGGACTAGCGGTAGCTCCTACAATGAGCAGTTCTTC.

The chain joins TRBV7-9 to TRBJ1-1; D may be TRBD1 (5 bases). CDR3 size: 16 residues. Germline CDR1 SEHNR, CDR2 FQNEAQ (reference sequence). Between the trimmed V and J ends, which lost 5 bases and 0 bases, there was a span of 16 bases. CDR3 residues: CASSVGQKTMNTEAFF. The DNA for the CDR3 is TGTGCCAGCAGCGTTGGACAAAAAACCATGAACACTGAAGCTTTCTTT.

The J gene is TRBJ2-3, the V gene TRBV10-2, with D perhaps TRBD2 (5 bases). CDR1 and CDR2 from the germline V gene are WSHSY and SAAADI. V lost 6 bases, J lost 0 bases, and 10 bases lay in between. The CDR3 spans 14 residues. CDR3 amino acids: CASRRAGSTDTQYF. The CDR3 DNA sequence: TGCGCCAGCAGGCGGGCGGGTAGCACAGATACGCAGTATTTT.

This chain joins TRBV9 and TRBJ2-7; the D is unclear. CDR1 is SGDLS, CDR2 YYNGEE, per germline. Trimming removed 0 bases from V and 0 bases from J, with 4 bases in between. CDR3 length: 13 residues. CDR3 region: CASSVGSSYEQYF. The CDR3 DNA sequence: TGTGCCAGCAGCGTAGGGAGCTCCTACGAGCAGTACTTC. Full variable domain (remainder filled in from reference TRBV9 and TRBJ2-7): DSGVTQTPKHLITATGQRVTLRCSPRSGDLSVYWYQQSLDQGLQFLIQYYNGEERAKGNILERFSAQQFPDLHSELNLSSLELGDSALYFCASSVGSSYEQYFGPGTRLTVT.

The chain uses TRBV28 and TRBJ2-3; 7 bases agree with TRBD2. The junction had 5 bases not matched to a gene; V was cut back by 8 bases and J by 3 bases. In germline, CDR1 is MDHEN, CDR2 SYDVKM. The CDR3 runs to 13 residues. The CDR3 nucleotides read TGTGCCAGCGCCCCCGGGGGGACAGATACGCAGTATTTT. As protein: CASAPGGTDTQYF.

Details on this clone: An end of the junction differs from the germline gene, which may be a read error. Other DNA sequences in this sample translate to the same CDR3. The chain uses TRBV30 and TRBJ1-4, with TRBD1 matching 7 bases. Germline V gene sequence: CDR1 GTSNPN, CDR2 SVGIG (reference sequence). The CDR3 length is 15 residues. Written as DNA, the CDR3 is TGCGCCTGGAAACAGGGGATTGGCACTAATGAAAAACTGTTTTTT. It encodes CAWKQGIGTNEKLFF.

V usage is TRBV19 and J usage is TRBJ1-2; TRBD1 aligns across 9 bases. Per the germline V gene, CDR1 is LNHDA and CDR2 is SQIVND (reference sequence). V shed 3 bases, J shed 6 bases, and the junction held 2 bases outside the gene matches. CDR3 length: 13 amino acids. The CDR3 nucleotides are TGTGCCAGTAGTATGAGGGACAGGGATGGCTACACCTTC. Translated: CASSMRDRDGYTF.

CDR3 sequence reads: CASRRQGAHEQYF. The DNA of the CDR3 is TGTGCCAGCAGACGGCAGGGGGCGCACGAGCAGTACTTC. The chain uses TRBV28 and TRBJ2-7; 8 nucleotides align to TRBD1. The CDR3 has 13 amino acids. Germline lookup yields CDR1 MDHEN and CDR2 SYDVKM. V was clipped by 6 bases and J by 5 bases; unmatched bases: 6. Filled out from reference TRBV28 and TRBJ2-7, the complete variable domain reads DVKVTQSSRYLVKRTGEKVFLECVQDMDHENMFWYRQDPGLGLRLIYFSYDVKMKEKGDIPEGYSVSREKKERFSLILESASTNQTSMYLCASRRQGAHEQYFGPGTRLTVT.

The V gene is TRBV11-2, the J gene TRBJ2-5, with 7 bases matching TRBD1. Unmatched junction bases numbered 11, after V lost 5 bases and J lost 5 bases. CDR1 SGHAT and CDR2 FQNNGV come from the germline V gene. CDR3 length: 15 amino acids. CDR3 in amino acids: CASSTRGWLEETQYF. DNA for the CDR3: TGTGCCAGCAGCACCAGGGGGTGGTTGGAGGAGACCCAGTACTTC. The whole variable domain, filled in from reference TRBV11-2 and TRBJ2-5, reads EAGVAQSPRYKIIEKRQSVAFWCNPISGHATLYWYQQILGQGPKLLIQFQNNGVVDDSQLPKDRFSAERLKGVDSTLKIQPAKLEDSAVYLCASSTRGWLEETQYFGPGTRLLVL.

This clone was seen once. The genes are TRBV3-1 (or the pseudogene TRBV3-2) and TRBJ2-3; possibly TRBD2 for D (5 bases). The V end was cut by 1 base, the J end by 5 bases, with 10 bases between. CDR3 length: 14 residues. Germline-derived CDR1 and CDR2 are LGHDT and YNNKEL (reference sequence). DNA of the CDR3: TGTGCCAGCAGCCAAGTCGGACTTGAAGATACGCAGTATTTT. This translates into CASSQVGLEDTQYF.

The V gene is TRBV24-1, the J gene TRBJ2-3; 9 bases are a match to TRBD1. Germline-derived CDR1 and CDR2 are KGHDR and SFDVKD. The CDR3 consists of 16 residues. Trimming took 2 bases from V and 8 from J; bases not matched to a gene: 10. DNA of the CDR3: TGTGCCACCAGTGATTCAACCGGGACAGGGCTAGGTACGCAGTATTTT. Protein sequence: CATSDSTGTGLGTQYF.

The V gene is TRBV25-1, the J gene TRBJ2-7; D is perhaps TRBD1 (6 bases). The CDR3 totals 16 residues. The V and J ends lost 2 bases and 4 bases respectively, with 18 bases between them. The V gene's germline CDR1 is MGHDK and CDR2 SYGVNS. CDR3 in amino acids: CASSELSPQGGYEQYF. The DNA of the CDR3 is TGTGCCAGCAGTGAACTCAGTCCACAGGGTGGGTACGAGCAGTACTTC.

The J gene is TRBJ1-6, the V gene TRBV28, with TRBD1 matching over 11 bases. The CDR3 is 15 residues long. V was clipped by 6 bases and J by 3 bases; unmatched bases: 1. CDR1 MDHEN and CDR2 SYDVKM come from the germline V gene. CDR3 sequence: CASRGQGVYNSPLHF. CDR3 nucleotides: TGTGCCAGCAGGGGACAGGGGGTCTATAATTCACCCCTCCACTTT.

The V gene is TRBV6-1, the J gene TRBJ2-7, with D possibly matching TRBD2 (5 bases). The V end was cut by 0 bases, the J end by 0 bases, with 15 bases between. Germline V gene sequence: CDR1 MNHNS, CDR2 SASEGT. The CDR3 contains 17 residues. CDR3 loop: CASSEAHLTEASYEQYF. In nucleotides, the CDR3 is TGTGCCAGCAGTGAAGCACACCTAACGGAGGCCTCCTACGAGCAGTACTTC.

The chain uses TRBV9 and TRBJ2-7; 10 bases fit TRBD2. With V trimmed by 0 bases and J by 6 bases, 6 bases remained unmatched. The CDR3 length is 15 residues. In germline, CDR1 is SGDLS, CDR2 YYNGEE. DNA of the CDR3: TGTGCCAGCAGCGTAGGCGTGACTAGCGGGTTCGAGCAGTACTTC. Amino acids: CASSVGVTSGFEQYF.

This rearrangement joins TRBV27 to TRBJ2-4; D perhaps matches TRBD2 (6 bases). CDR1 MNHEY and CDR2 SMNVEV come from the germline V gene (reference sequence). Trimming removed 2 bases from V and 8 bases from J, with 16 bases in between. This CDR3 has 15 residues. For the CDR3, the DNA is TGTGCCAGCAGTTTACGATCCCTAGCGACGGACATTCAGTACTTC. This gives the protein CASSLRSLATDIQYF.

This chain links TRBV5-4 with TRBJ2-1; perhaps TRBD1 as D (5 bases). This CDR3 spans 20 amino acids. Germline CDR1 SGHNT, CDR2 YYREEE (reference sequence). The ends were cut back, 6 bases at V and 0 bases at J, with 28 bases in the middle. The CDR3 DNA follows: TGTGCCAGCAACCCCCAAGGGGCCAAACTTTTAATAAGCTCCTACAATGAGCAGTTCTTC. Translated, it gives CASNPQGAKLLISSYNEQFF.

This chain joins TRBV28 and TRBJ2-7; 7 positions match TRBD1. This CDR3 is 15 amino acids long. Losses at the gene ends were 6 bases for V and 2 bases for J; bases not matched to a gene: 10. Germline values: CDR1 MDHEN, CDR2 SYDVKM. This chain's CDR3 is CASRPRTGSTYEQYF. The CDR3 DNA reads TGTGCCAGCAGACCTCGGACAGGTTCTACCTACGAGCAGTACTTC.

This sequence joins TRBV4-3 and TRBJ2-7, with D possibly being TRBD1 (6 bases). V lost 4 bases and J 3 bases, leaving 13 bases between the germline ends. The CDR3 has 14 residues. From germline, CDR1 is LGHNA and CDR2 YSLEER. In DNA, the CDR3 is TGCGCCAGCAGCCTTCACAGGGAAGACTACGAGCAGTACTTC. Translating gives CASSLHREDYEQYF.

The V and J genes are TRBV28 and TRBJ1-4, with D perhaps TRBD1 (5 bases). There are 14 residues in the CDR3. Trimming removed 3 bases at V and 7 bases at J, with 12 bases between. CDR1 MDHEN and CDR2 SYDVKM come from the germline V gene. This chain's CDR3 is CASSFGQGSEKLFF. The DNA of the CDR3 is TGTGCCAGCAGTTTTGGTCAGGGAAGTGAAAAACTGTTTTTT. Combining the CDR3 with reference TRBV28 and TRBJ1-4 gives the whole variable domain DVKVTQSSRYLVKRTGEKVFLECVQDMDHENMFWYRQDPGLGLRLIYFSYDVKMKEKGDIPEGYSVSREKKERFSLILESASTNQTSMYLCASSFGQGSEKLFFGSGTQLSVL.

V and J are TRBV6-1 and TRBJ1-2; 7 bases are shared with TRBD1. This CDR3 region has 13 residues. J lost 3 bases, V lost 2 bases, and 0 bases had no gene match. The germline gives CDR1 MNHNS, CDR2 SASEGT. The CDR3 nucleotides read TGTGCCAGCAGTGAACAGGGGGACTATGGCTACACCTTC. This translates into CASSEQGDYGYTF.

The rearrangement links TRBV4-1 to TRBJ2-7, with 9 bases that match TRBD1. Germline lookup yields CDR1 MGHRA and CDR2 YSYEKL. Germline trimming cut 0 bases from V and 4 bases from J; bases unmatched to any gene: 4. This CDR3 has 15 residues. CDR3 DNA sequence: TGCGCCAGCAGCCAAGATGTGGGACAGGGTTACGAGCAGTACTTC. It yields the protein CASSQDVGQGYEQYF.

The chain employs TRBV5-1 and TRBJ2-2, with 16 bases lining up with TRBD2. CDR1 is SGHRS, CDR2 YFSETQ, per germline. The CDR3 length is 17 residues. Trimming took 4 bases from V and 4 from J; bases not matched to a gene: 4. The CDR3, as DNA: TGCGCCAGCAGCCAGGGACTAGCGGGAGGGCCCACCGGGGAGCTGTTTTTT. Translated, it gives CASSQGLAGGPTGELFF.

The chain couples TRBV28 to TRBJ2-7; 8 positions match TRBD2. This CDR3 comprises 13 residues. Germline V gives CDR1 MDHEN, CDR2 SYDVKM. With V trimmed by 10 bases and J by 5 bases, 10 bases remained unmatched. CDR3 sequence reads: CATTSGGRHEQYF. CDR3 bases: TGTGCCACCACGTCGGGAGGGCGCCACGAGCAGTACTTC.

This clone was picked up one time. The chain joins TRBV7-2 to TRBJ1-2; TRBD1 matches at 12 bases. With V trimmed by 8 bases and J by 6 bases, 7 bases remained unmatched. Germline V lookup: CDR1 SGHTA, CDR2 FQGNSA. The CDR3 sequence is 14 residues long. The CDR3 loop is CASGRDRGQNGYTF. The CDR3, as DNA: TGTGCCAGCGGCCGGGACAGGGGGCAGAATGGCTACACCTTC. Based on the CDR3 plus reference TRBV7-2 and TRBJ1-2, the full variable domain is GAGVSQSPSNKVTEKGKDVELRCDPISGHTALYWYRQSLGQGLEFLIYFQGNSAPDKSGLPSDRFSAERTGGSVSTLTIQRTQQEDSAVYLCASGRDRGQNGYTFGSGTRLTVV.

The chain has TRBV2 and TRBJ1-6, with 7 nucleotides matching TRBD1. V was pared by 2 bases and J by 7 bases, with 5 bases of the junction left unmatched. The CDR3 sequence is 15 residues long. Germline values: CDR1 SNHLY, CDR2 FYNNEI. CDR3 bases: TGTGCCAGCAGTGAATTGGGACAGTCCAATTCACCCCTCCACTTT. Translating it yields CASSELGQSNSPLHF. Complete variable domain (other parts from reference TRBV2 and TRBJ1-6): EPEVTQTPSHQVTQMGQEVILRCVPISNHLYFYWYRQILGQKVEFLVSFYNNEISEKSEIFDDQFSVERPDGSNFTLKIRSTKLEDSAMYFCASSELGQSNSPLHFGNGTRLTVT.